This T cell receptor beta chain was identified in a study of identical twins. Study observations and caveats: With abundant cord blood beta clonotypes, insertions were fewer; memory repertoires showed no such pattern. Out-of-frame alpha sequences shared by twins were enriched for low generation probability.

The CDR3 is made up of 15 amino acids. The V gene's germline CDR1 is SNHLY and CDR2 FYNNEI. With V trimmed by 6 bases and J by 4 bases, 11 bases remained unmatched. This clonotype was seen a handful of times. What it recognizes is unknown. cDNA molecules carried unique molecular identifiers, and template switching added a universal primer site. TCRdb analysed the 5' RACE reads with MiXCR anew, one entry per CDR3 protein. The sample yields over 550,000 distinct CDR3 sequences, roughly 7.2% seen once. Each donor was a healthy Caucasian. This same sample was also taken into another study, of yellow fever vaccine responses in identical twins.

The sequenced sample was PBMCs. This chain connects TRBV2 to TRBJ1-2, with TRBD1 identical over 7 bases. The TCR originated in a woman aged 18-29 years in good health. In DNA form, the CDR3 reads TGTGCCAGCAGGAAAGAACCGGACAGGATCTATGGCTACACCTTC. As protein: CASRKEPDRIYGYTF.